Listed here are 28 T cell receptor beta chains from one sample, sequenced in a study of blood T cell repertoires in COVID-19. Repertoires were generated with immunoSEQ multiplex PCR, while TCRdb's copy carries only in-frame clones and drops some. There are around 67,000 clones in the sample; 65% to 90% occur only once, and about 16% lies in the top ten. What was sequenced was peripheral blood. All receptors derive from a man older than 75 with active COVID-19.

The CDR3 DNA reads as TGTGCCAGCAGCCCTGGACTAGCGGAACTCTCCTACGAGCAGTACTTC. Protein: CASSPGLAELSYEQYF. The chain combines TRBV6-2 or TRBV6-3 with TRBJ2-7; 10 bases line up with TRBD2. Losses at the gene ends were 6 bases for V and 0 bases for J; bases not matched to a gene: 8. CDR3 length: 16 amino acids. Per germline, CDR1 MNHEY and CDR2 SVGEGT.

The CDR3 reads CASSLKGPGVGGQETQYF. Here the CDR3 DNA reads TGTGCCAGCAGCTTAAAGGGCCCGGGGGTGGGGGGCCAAGAGACCCAGTACTTC. This chain connects TRBV7-3 to TRBJ2-5; possibly TRBD2 for D (6 bases). V lost 1 base to trimming and J lost 1 base, with 19 bases between them. The germline V gene encodes CDR1 SGHTA and CDR2 FQGTGA. This CDR3 has 18 residues.

This rearrangement joins TRBV6-4 to TRBJ2-2; TRBD2 agrees at 9 bases. The germline gives CDR1 MRHNA, CDR2 SNTAGT. The junction had 5 bases not matched to a gene; V was cut back by 3 bases and J by 6 bases. There are 15 residues in the CDR3. CDR3 nucleotides: TGTGCCAGCAGTGAGGGACTAGCTGGATCCGGGGAGCTGTTTTTT. The encoded protein is CASSEGLAGSGELFF.

This clone was detected only once. J is TRBJ2-2 and V is TRBV24-1; TRBD1 matches 7 bases. V shed 12 bases and J 5 bases; nucleotides not matched to a gene: 11. CDR3 length: 14 residues. Germline CDR1 and CDR2: KGHDR and SFDVKD. The CDR3: CAAAPGQPTGELFF. As DNA, the CDR3 is TGTGCCGCCGCACCGGGACAGCCGACCGGGGAGCTGTTTTTT.

This rearrangement joins TRBV28 to TRBJ2-1, with 14 bases lining up with TRBD2. Germline assignment: CDR1 MDHEN and CDR2 SYDVKM. The CDR3 has 17 residues. The V and J ends lost 3 bases and 4 bases, in that order; junction bases with no gene match: 5. The CDR3 is CASSFRGLAGGYNEQFF. In DNA form, the CDR3 reads TGTGCCAGCAGTTTTCGAGGACTAGCGGGAGGTTACAATGAGCAGTTCTTC.

The chain combines TRBV4-2 with TRBJ2-3; D perhaps matches TRBD2 (5 bases). In germline, CDR1 is LGHNA, CDR2 YNFKEQ. V was pared by 1 base and J by 6 bases, with 11 bases between. The CDR3 has 14 amino acids. CDR3 DNA: TGTGCCAGCAGCCAAGGGGGAGAAGCGGATACGCAGTATTTT. Its translation: CASSQGGEADTQYF.

The chain uses TRBV30 and TRBJ1-1; no definite D call. With 2 bases removed from V and 5 bases from J, the gap between germline ends came to 12 bases. CDR1 and CDR2 (germline): GTSNPN, SVGIG (reference sequence). CDR3 length: 13 amino acids. DNA for the CDR3: TGTGCCTGGAGTAGGCAGGCGGGGACTGAAGCTTTCTTT. This encodes CAWSRQAGTEAFF. Complete variable domain (other parts from reference TRBV30 and TRBJ1-1): SQTIHQWPATLVQPVGSPLSLECTVEGTSNPNLYWYRQAAGRGLQLLFYSVGIGQISSEVPQNLSASRPQDRQFILSSKKLLLSDSGFYLCAWSRQAGTEAFFGQGTRLTVV.

Here the CDR3 DNA reads TGCGCCAGCAGTCCCAGCTCAGGGGCCGGTGGCTACACCTTC. As protein: CASSPSSGAGGYTF. The chain recombines TRBV5-1 with TRBJ1-2, with a tentative D call TRBD1 (6 bases). The CDR3 consists of 14 residues. V dropped 5 bases and J dropped 7 bases, with 18 bases sitting between them. Germline V gene sequence: CDR1 SGHRS, CDR2 YFSETQ.

The CDR3 DNA reads as TGTGCCTGGAGTGTTCCCCAGGGCTACGACTATGGCTACACCTTC. This translates into CAWSVPQGYDYGYTF. The V and J genes are TRBV30 and TRBJ1-2; tentative D call: TRBD1 (5 bases). Germline V gene data show CDR1 as GTSNPN and CDR2 as SVGIG (reference sequence). The CDR3 loop spans 15 amino acids. Between the trimmed V and J ends, which lost 0 bases and 3 bases, there was a span of 14 bases.

The chain joins TRBV27 to TRBJ1-6; no reliable D call. The CDR3 has 14 amino acids. V shed 10 bases and J shed 0 bases, with 10 bases lying between them. Germline assignment: CDR1 MNHEY and CDR2 SMNVEV (reference sequence). CDR3 coding DNA: TGTGCCACCACGGGGAGCTCCTATAATTCACCCCTCCACTTT. Translation gives CATTGSSYNSPLHF.

About this clone itself: In the same sample, other DNA sequences code for this CDR3. This chain links TRBV18 with TRBJ1-5, with a possible D match to TRBD1 (6 bases). The germline V and J ends were trimmed by 3 bases and 0 bases, with 12 bases remaining between them. CDR3 length: 16 amino acids. Looked up from germline, CDR1 is KGHSH and CDR2 is LQKENI. In DNA form, the CDR3 reads TGTGCCAGCTCACCCGGACAGTTATATAGCAATCAGCCCCAGCATTTT. It encodes CASSPGQLYSNQPQHF.

The chain is built from TRBV19 and TRBJ1-2; 10 bases are shared with TRBD1. Trimming removed 6 bases from V and 7 bases from J; junction bases left unmatched: 8. The CDR3 spans 14 residues. Germline V gene sequence: CDR1 LNHDA, CDR2 SQIVND (reference sequence). CDR3 coding DNA: TGTGCCAGTAGGCAGACAGGGGGCGCGAGTGGCTACACCTTC. Translation gives CASRQTGGASGYTF.

The chain couples TRBV7-9 to TRBJ2-5; no definite D call. This CDR3 contains 12 residues. V lost 1 base and J 7 bases, leaving 7 bases between the germline ends. In germline, CDR1 is SEHNR, CDR2 FQNEAQ (reference sequence). This CDR3 is CASSLVSGTQYF. The CDR3 DNA is TGTGCCAGCAGCTTAGTTTCCGGGACCCAGTACTTC.

This chain links TRBV11-2 with TRBJ1-5; possible D gene TRBD1, 6 bases. The germline V gene has CDR1 SGHAT and CDR2 FQNNGV. CDR3 length: 14 amino acids. V was shortened by 5 bases and J by 4 bases, with 12 bases between the two germline ends. CDR3 DNA: TGTGCCAGCAGCCTTGGACAGCGTAATCAGCCCCAGCATTTT. Its translation: CASSLGQRNQPQHF.

The chain recombines TRBV4-2 with TRBJ1-4; tentatively, D is TRBD1 (6 bases). The CDR3 is 15 residues long. Germline loops: CDR1 LGHNA, CDR2 YNFKEQ. The germline V and J ends were trimmed by 0 bases and 7 bases, with 12 bases remaining between them. The CDR3 region has the DNA TGTGCCAGCAGCCAAGATTCGGGGGGCTCTGAAAAACTGTTTTTT. Translating gives CASSQDSGGSEKLFF.

The chain uses TRBV6-5 and TRBJ1-5; 8 bases map to TRBD1. With V trimmed by 6 bases and J by 9 bases, 7 bases remained unmatched. The germline gives CDR1 MNHEY, CDR2 SVGAGI. There are 13 residues in the CDR3. DNA for the CDR3: TGTGCCAGCAGGATGACAGGGGTTGGGCCCCAGCATTTT. It codes for CASRMTGVGPQHF.

This chain connects TRBV7-6 to TRBJ2-7; no clear D. This CDR3 has 15 residues. V was cut by 5 bases and J by 2 bases, with 16 bases left in between. CDR1 is SGHVS, CDR2 FNYEAQ, per germline. CDR3 sequence (DNA): TGTGCCAGCAGCCGCCAGACCGGTGGGCCCTACGAGCAGTACTTC. It yields the protein CASSRQTGGPYEQYF.

V and J are TRBV3-1 (or the pseudogene TRBV3-2) and TRBJ2-5, with 10 bases that match TRBD2. Germline loops: CDR1 LGHDT, CDR2 YNNKEL (reference sequence). Trimming cost V 6 bases and J 2 bases; bases outside gene matches: 6. This CDR3 spans 15 amino acids. This CDR3 is CASRNKLAGQETQYF. CDR3 DNA sequence: TGTGCCAGCAGAAACAAACTAGCGGGACAAGAGACCCAGTACTTC.

This clone was detected once. The V call is TRBV7-9, the J call TRBJ1-2, with TRBD1 as a possible D gene (5 bases). CDR1 and CDR2 (germline): SEHNR, FQNEAQ (reference sequence). The CDR3 is 15 amino acids. V was clipped by 1 base and J by 8 bases, with 17 bases between them. Here the CDR3 reads CASSLGSREVEGYTF. DNA of the CDR3: TGTGCCAGCAGCTTAGGCTCCAGGGAGGTGGAGGGCTACACCTTC.

This clone has a single count. The CDR3: CASSHQTGVCNQPQHF. Written as DNA, the CDR3 is TGTGCCAGCAGCCATCAAACAGGGGTTTGCAATCAGCCCCAGCATTTT. The chain carries TRBV3-1 (or the pseudogene TRBV3-2) and TRBJ1-5; 7 positions match TRBD1. Germline assignment: CDR1 LGHDT and CDR2 YNNKEL (reference sequence). V trimming: 3 bases; J trimming: 2 bases; junction bases outside the gene matches: 7. The CDR3 covers 16 residues.

This chain connects TRBV6-4 to TRBJ2-3, with a tentative D call TRBD1 (6 bases). Germline V gene data show CDR1 as MRHNA and CDR2 as SNTAGT. CDR3 length: 14 residues. V was shortened by 0 bases and J by 7 bases, with 11 bases between the two germline ends. CDR3 nucleotides: TGTGCCAGCAGTGACTCGACAGGAACCAATACGCAGTATTTT. It is translated as CASSDSTGTNTQYF.

This clone was seen only once. The chain couples TRBV5-1 to TRBJ2-5; tentative D call: TRBD1 (5 bases). Trimming took 0 bases from V and 2 from J, leaving 8 bases between them. Germline V CDR1 and CDR2: SGHRS, YFSETQ. There are 14 residues in the CDR3. CDR3 protein: CASSLGDRQETQYF. In DNA form, the CDR3 reads TGCGCCAGCAGCTTGGGTGACAGACAAGAGACCCAGTACTTC.

The CDR3 DNA sequence: TGTGCCAGCGGCGGGGGTATCGGGAAAGATACGCAGTATTTT. This encodes CASGGGIGKDTQYF. The chain recombines TRBV6-6 with TRBJ2-3, with 7 bases aligning to TRBD2. The CDR3 has 14 residues. In germline, CDR1 is MNHNY, CDR2 SVGAGI (reference sequence). The V gene end was trimmed by 8 bases and the J gene end by 5 bases; junction bases not matched to a gene: 10.

The chain has TRBV24-1 and TRBJ2-2, with 14 bases lining up with TRBD2. The V gene's germline CDR1 is KGHDR and CDR2 SFDVKD. This CDR3 has 18 residues. The trim removed 2 bases at V and 1 base at J, leaving 2 bases unmatched. The CDR3: CATSDSGLAGVNTGELFF. CDR3 DNA: TGTGCCACCAGTGATTCGGGACTAGCGGGAGTGAACACCGGGGAGCTGTTTTTT.

This clone was seen a single time. This chain links TRBV18 with TRBJ2-2, with 7 bases aligning to TRBD1. With 4 bases clipped from V and 4 bases from J, the junction kept 12 bases outside the gene matches. CDR1 KGHSH and CDR2 LQKENI come from the germline V gene. The CDR3 has 17 residues. The CDR3 sequence: CASSRGLGGRGTGELFF. CDR3 in DNA: TGTGCCAGCTCACGAGGTTTAGGGGGCCGTGGCACCGGGGAGCTGTTTTTT.

The V and J genes are TRBV19 and TRBJ2-2, with 7 nucleotides matching TRBD1. The germline gives CDR1 LNHDA, CDR2 SQIVND (reference sequence). The CDR3 contains 18 residues. J gave up 3 bases and V 5 bases, and 15 bases lay outside the gene matches. CDR3 DNA sequence: TGTGCCAGTAGTTCAACCGGGCCGGGACAGAGATACACCGGGGAGCTGTTTTTT. Protein product: CASSSTGPGQRYTGELFF.

This rearrangement joins TRBV27 to TRBJ2-6; D is perhaps TRBD2 (6 bases). The V gene lost 3 bases and the J gene lost 0 bases, with 15 bases spanning the gap. This CDR3 comprises 18 residues. Germline values: CDR1 MNHEY, CDR2 SMNVEV (reference sequence). CDR3 sequence: CASSFLGGPFSGANVLTF. The CDR3 DNA is TGTGCCAGCAGTTTTCTCGGGGGACCGTTCTCTGGGGCCAACGTCCTGACTTTC.

This chain joins TRBV30 and TRBJ1-5; 7 bases align to TRBD1. This CDR3 region has 16 residues. Germline assignment: CDR1 GTSNPN and CDR2 SVGIG (reference sequence). V gave up 3 bases and J gave up 0 bases; unmatched junction bases: 8. CDR3 sequence reads: CAWSSKQGNSNQPQHF. In DNA, the CDR3 is TGTGCCTGGAGCTCCAAACAGGGGAATAGCAATCAGCCCCAGCATTTT.